The 28 T cell receptor beta chains listed next were all sequenced from one sample in a study of cytomegalovirus exposure and HLA in healthy donors. The PCR employed 60 Vbeta primers together with 13 Jbeta primers. Sequencing used immunoSEQ multiplex PCR; TCRdb keeps in-frame clones, though not all of them. Of 130,000 or so clones listed, more than 70% are singletons. Sequences were obtained from PBMCs. Receptor source: a man aged 35-49 years in good health and CMV-seronegative.

The chain couples TRBV28 to TRBJ2-7, with 9 nucleotides matching TRBD1. This CDR3 has 15 residues. The J segment lost 4 bases and the V segment lost 6 bases, leaving 10 bases of the junction unmatched. Germline CDR1 MDHEN, CDR2 SYDVKM. The CDR3 bases are TGTGCCAGCAGAATGGGACAGGGAGTTTTTTACGAGCAGTACTTC. This encodes CASRMGQGVFYEQYF.

This clone came up a few times. This chain connects TRBV5-1 to TRBJ2-1; no definite D call. Between the trimmed V and J ends, which lost 0 bases and 5 bases, there was a span of 9 bases. CDR1 and CDR2 from the germline V gene are SGHRS and YFSETQ. CDR3 length: 14 residues. CDR3: CASSLVLSDNEQFF. The CDR3 bases are TGCGCCAGCAGCTTGGTATTGAGCGACAATGAGCAGTTCTTC.

In its sample, this clone was seen a few times. V usage is TRBV7-2 and J usage is TRBJ2-7; no firm D call. V lost 2 bases and J lost 6, with 11 bases in between. Germline values: CDR1 SGHTA, CDR2 FQGNSA. There are 13 residues in the CDR3. The DNA for the CDR3 is TGTGCCAGCAGCTTAAGCCTGCTCCGCGAGCAGTACTTC. This gives the protein CASSLSLLREQYF.

The CDR3 region is CASSPQTGEETQYF. The CDR3 DNA sequence: TGTGCCAGCAGTCCCCAGACAGGGGAAGAGACCCAGTACTTC. The chain has TRBV27 and TRBJ2-5; 8 nucleotides match TRBD1. Germline V gene lookup returns CDR1 MNHEY and CDR2 SMNVEV (reference sequence). The trim removed 5 bases at V and 3 bases at J, leaving 5 bases unmatched. CDR3 length: 14 residues.

The chain has TRBV7-3 and TRBJ2-2; TRBD2 might be the D (5 bases). CDR3 size: 12 residues. Germline V lookup: CDR1 SGHTA, CDR2 FQGTGA. The ends were cut back, 4 bases at V and 8 bases at J, with 8 bases in the middle. The CDR3 protein is CASSSSGGELFF. CDR3 DNA: TGTGCCAGCAGCTCTTCGGGGGGGGAGCTGTTTTTT.

The rearrangement uses TRBV19 and TRBJ2-1; tentative D call: TRBD1 (6 bases). Germline V CDR1 and CDR2: LNHDA, SQIVND (reference sequence). The CDR3 runs to 13 residues. The ends were cut back, 7 bases at V and 4 bases at J, with 11 bases in the middle. In DNA, the CDR3 is TGTGCCAGTACCCCCGGACAGTACAATGAGCAGTTCTTC. This sequence encodes CASTPGQYNEQFF.

The chain recombines TRBV5-6 with TRBJ1-5; D is undetermined. Trimming took 5 bases from V and 5 from J, leaving 11 bases between them. This CDR3 spans 13 amino acids. The germline CDR1 and CDR2 sequences are SGHDT and YYEEEE. CDR3 loop: CASSSQRDQPQHF. For the CDR3, the DNA is TGTGCCAGCAGTTCGCAGAGGGATCAGCCCCAGCATTTT.

V gene TRBV7-9 combines with J gene TRBJ1-4, with TRBD1 as a possible D gene (5 bases). Trimming pared 5 bases from V and 6 bases from J, leaving 13 bases between. Germline V gene lookup returns CDR1 SEHNR and CDR2 FQNEAQ (reference sequence). The CDR3 has 14 amino acids. This CDR3 is CASSPRQIHEKLFF. The CDR3 region has the DNA TGTGCCAGCAGCCCCCGACAGATCCATGAAAAACTGTTTTTT.

There are a few counts of this clone. The chain has TRBV29-1 and TRBJ1-3; D is undetermined. The V gene's germline CDR1 is SQVTM and CDR2 ANQGSEA. The V end was cut by 4 bases, the J end by 0 bases, with 13 bases between. CDR3 length equals 15 residues. CDR3 DNA sequence: TGCAGCGTTGCCCAGGCAGATCTCTCTGGAAACACCATATATTTT. This translates into CSVAQADLSGNTIYF.

This sequence joins TRBV9 and TRBJ2-3, with D perhaps matching TRBD1 (5 bases). Trimming stripped 4 bases from V and 3 bases from J, with 6 bases between. The CDR3 is made up of 12 amino acids. From germline, CDR1 is SGDLS and CDR2 YYNGEE. The CDR3 DNA reads TGTGCCAGCAGCCAGGGTACAGATACGCAGTATTTT. As protein: CASSQGTDTQYF.

This clone was seen a handful of times. The CDR3 reads CASSLGTGNTEAFF. The CDR3 region has the DNA TGTGCCAGCAGCCTAGGGACAGGGAACACTGAAGCTTTCTTT. The J gene is TRBJ1-1, the V gene TRBV11-3; 8 bases map to TRBD1. CDR3 length equals 14 residues. V was clipped by 5 bases and J by 1 base; unmatched bases: 3. Germline V lookup: CDR1 SGHNT, CDR2 YENEEA.

In this sample, this clone turned up once. V gene TRBV7-2 combines with J gene TRBJ2-5; weak D call: TRBD2 (6 bases). The assigned J gene may be wrong: the sequence end matches TRBJ2-7 better. CDR3 length: 15 residues. Germline-derived CDR1 and CDR2 are SGHTA and FQGNSA. DNA of the CDR3: TGTGCCAGCAGCTTTTTCGGGGGAAGCTCCTACGAGCAGTACTTC. Protein sequence: CASSFFGGSSYEQYF.

The V call is TRBV7-2, the J call TRBJ2-1; 8 bases fit TRBD2. V dropped 1 base and J dropped 4; count of bases not matched to a gene: 9. Per the germline V gene, CDR1 is SGHTA and CDR2 is FQGNSA. The CDR3 is 17 amino acids. In DNA, the CDR3 is TGTGCCAGCAGCTTAGATTACGTGGCGGGGGGATACAATGAGCAGTTCTTC. As protein: CASSLDYVAGGYNEQFF.

The chain uses TRBV7-6 and TRBJ2-5; 9 bases line up with TRBD2. Germline CDR1 reads SGHVS; CDR2 reads FNYEAQ. The CDR3 sequence is 13 residues long. V dropped 5 bases and J dropped 4; count of bases not matched to a gene: 2. In nucleotides, the CDR3 is TGTGCCAGCAGCCCTAGCGGGGTAGAGACCCAGTACTTC. It yields the protein CASSPSGVETQYF.

This clone showed up just a few times. This chain connects TRBV6-5 to TRBJ1-3, with D possibly matching TRBD1 (5 bases). V was cut by 0 bases and J by 4 bases, with 10 bases left in between. The CDR3 is 15 amino acids. Germline V lookup: CDR1 MNHEY, CDR2 SVGAGI. The CDR3 loop is CASSYSSAGGNTIYF. The CDR3 DNA sequence: TGTGCCAGCAGTTACTCATCGGCAGGGGGAAACACCATATATTTT.

This clone was picked up many times. J is TRBJ1-1 and V is TRBV6-6; 10 bases line up with TRBD1. V shed 8 bases, J shed 8 bases, and the junction held 8 bases outside the gene matches. This CDR3 has 13 amino acids. Germline V lookup: CDR1 MNHNY, CDR2 SVGAGI (reference sequence). CDR3 sequence (DNA): TGTGCCAGCGGGACAGGGGCTCCTTTGGAAGCTTTCTTT. Translated, it gives CASGTGAPLEAFF.

J is TRBJ2-5 and V is TRBV4-2, with 12 nucleotides matching TRBD2. The V gene end was trimmed by 1 base and the J gene end by 2 bases; junction bases not matched to a gene: 8. This CDR3 comprises 18 residues. CDR1 and CDR2 from the germline V gene are LGHNA and YNFKEQ. CDR3 sequence reads: CASSQASGGAGIQETQYF. CDR3 DNA: TGTGCCAGCAGCCAAGCTAGCGGGGGGGCCGGCATACAAGAGACCCAGTACTTC.

V usage is TRBV13 and J usage is TRBJ1-1; D unresolved. The CDR3 consists of 13 residues. Germline V gene data show CDR1 as PRHDT and CDR2 as FYEKMQ (reference sequence). V was pared by 6 bases and J by 2 bases, with 10 bases between. In DNA form, the CDR3 reads TGTGCCAGCAGGCCGGGGTCAAACACTGAAGCTTTCTTT. Translation: CASRPGSNTEAFF.

The chain is built from TRBV5-1 and TRBJ1-4, with TRBD1 as a possible D gene (5 bases). V was pared by 0 bases and J by 7 bases, with 13 bases between. CDR3 length equals 15 residues. The germline gives CDR1 SGHRS, CDR2 YFSETQ. The CDR3 bases are TGCGCCAGCAGCTTGGTCGGGGGACGGGGTGAAAAACTGTTTTTT. Its translation: CASSLVGGRGEKLFF. Full variable domain (missing parts from reference TRBV5-1 and TRBJ1-4): KAGVTQTPRYLIKTRGQQVTLSCSPISGHRSVSWYQQTPGQGLQFLFEYFSETQRNKGNFPGRFSGRQFSNSRSEMNVSTLELGDSALYLCASSLVGGRGEKLFFGSGTQLSVL.

The rearrangement joins TRBV5-4 to TRBJ2-7, with TRBD1 identical over 8 bases. This CDR3 is 13 amino acids long. In germline, CDR1 is SGHNT, CDR2 YYREEE (reference sequence). J gave up 5 bases and V 2 bases, and 3 bases lay outside the gene matches. The chain's CDR3 is CASSLGQGDEQYF. CDR3 DNA: TGTGCCAGCAGCTTAGGACAGGGTGACGAGCAGTACTTC.

As concerns this clone: A junction end diverges from the germline sequence, so it may reflect a read error. The rearrangement joins TRBV20-1 to TRBJ2-1; 7 nucleotides line up with TRBD1. Germline V gene data show CDR1 as DFQATT and CDR2 as SNEGSKA (reference sequence). The CDR3 consists of 11 residues. The CDR3, as DNA: TGCAGTGCTCGAGACAGGGCGCACCAGTTCTTC. This gives the protein CSARDRAHQFF.

The chain uses TRBV27 and TRBJ2-3, with 11 bases aligning to TRBD2. Germline CDR1 reads MNHEY; CDR2 reads SMNVEV (reference sequence). The length of the CDR3 is 15 residues. The ends lost 3 bases at V and 2 bases at J; junction bases unmatched: 1. CDR3: CASSLGLADTDTQYF. The CDR3 DNA reads as TGTGCCAGCAGTTTGGGACTAGCGGACACAGATACGCAGTATTTT.

V usage is TRBV4-2 and J usage is TRBJ1-4, with 7 bases that match TRBD1. This CDR3 comprises 16 residues. The ends lost 0 bases at V and 3 bases at J; junction bases unmatched: 4. Germline CDR1 is LGHNA and CDR2 is YNFKEQ. The CDR3 loop is CASSQDVRGPNEKLFF. CDR3 sequence (DNA): TGTGCCAGCAGCCAAGACGTAAGGGGGCCTAATGAAAAACTGTTTTTT.

V usage is TRBV19 and J usage is TRBJ1-4, with D possibly TRBD1 on 5 matching bases. The CDR3 runs to 15 residues. With 3 bases removed from V and 4 bases from J, the gap between germline ends came to 12 bases. The V gene's germline CDR1 is LNHDA and CDR2 SQIVND (reference sequence). CDR3 region: CASSILGTRNEKLFF. DNA for the CDR3: TGTGCCAGTAGTATTCTAGGGACTCGTAATGAAAAACTGTTTTTT.

The chain combines TRBV7-9 with TRBJ1-5; weak D call: TRBD1 (5 bases). The CDR3 spans 14 residues. V lost 5 bases to trimming and J lost 5 bases, with 13 bases between them. From germline, CDR1 is SEHNR and CDR2 FQNEAQ (reference sequence). CDR3 DNA sequence: TGTGCCAGCAGCAAGACCGGGGGTGATCAGCCCCAGCATTTT. Residues: CASSKTGGDQPQHF.

This clone turned up a few times. The rearrangement uses TRBV27 and TRBJ2-3; possibly TRBD2 for D (6 bases). The CDR3 consists of 14 residues. Germline CDR1 reads MNHEY; CDR2 reads SMNVEV (reference sequence). The V and J ends lost 0 bases and 3 bases respectively, with 7 bases between them. CDR3: CASSLSAGTDTQYF. The CDR3 DNA reads TGTGCCAGCAGTTTATCGGCGGGGACAGATACGCAGTATTTT.

CDR3: CASSSVTSGVDTQYF. CDR3 nucleotide sequence: TGTGCCAGCAGTTCAGTGACTAGCGGGGTAGATACGCAGTATTTT. The J gene is TRBJ2-3, the V gene TRBV27; 11 bases map to TRBD2. The J segment lost 5 bases and the V segment lost 4 bases, leaving 5 bases of the junction unmatched. CDR1 is MNHEY, CDR2 SMNVEV, per germline (reference sequence). The CDR3 covers 15 residues.

The gene calls are TRBV18 and TRBJ2-2; 7 nucleotides agree with TRBD1. This CDR3 comprises 16 residues. The ends lost 6 bases at V and 6 bases at J; junction bases unmatched: 13. CDR1 is KGHSH and CDR2 is LQKENI in the germline V gene. CDR3 sequence (DNA): TGTGCCAGCTCTCGGCCTCCGGGACAGTCCGCCGGGGAGCTGTTTTTT. Translation gives CASSRPPGQSAGELFF.